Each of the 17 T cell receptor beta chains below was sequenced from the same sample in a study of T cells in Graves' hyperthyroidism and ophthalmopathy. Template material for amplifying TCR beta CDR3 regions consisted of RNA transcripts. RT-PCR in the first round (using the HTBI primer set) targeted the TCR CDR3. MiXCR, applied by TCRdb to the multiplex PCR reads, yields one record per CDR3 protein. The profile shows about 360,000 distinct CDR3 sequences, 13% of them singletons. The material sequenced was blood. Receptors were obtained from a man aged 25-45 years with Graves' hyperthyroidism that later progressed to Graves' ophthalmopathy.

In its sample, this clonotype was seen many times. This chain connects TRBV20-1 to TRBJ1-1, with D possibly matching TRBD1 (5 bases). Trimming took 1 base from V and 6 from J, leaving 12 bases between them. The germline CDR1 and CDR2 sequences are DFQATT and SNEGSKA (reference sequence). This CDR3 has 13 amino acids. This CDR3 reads CSARGGAFAEAFF. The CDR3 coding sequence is TGCAGTGCTAGAGGAGGGGCGTTCGCTGAAGCTTTCTTT.

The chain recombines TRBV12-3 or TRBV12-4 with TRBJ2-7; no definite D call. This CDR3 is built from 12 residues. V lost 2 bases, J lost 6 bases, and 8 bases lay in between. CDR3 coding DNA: TGTGCCAGCAGTTTAACCCCCCGCGAGCAGTACTTC. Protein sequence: CASSLTPREQYF.

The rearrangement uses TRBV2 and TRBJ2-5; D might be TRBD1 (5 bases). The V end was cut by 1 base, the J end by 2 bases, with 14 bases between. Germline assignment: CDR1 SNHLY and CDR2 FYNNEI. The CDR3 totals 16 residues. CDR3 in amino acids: CASSEVQGLRQETQYF. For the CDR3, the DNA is TGTGCCAGCAGTGAAGTTCAGGGTCTAAGACAAGAGACCCAGTACTTC.

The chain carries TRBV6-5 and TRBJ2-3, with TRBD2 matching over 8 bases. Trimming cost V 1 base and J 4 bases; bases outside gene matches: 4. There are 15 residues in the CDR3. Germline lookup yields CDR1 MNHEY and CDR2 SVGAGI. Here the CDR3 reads CASSYYTSGADTQYF. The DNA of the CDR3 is TGTGCCAGCAGTTACTATACTAGCGGCGCAGATACGCAGTATTTT.

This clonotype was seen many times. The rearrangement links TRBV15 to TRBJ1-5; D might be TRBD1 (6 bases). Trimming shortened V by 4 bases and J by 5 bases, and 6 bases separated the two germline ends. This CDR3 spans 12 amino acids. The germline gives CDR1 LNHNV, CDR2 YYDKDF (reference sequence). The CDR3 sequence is CATSNRDQPQHF. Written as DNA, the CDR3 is TGTGCCACCAGCAACAGGGATCAGCCCCAGCATTTT.

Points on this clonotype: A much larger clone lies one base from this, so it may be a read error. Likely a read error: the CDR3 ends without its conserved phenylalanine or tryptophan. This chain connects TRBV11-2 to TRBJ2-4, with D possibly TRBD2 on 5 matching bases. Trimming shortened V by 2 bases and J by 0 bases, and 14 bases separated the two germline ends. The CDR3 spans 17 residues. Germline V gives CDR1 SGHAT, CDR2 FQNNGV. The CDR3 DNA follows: TGTGCCAGCAGCTTAAAATTGGGAGCTCTAGCCAAAAACATTCAGTACCTC. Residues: CASSLKLGALAKNIQYL.

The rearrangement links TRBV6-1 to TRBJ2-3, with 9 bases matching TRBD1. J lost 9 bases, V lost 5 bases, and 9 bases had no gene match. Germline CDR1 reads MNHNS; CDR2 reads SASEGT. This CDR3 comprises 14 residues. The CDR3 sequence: CASSKGGGTGTQYF. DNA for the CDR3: TGTGCCAGCAGTAAAGGGGGGGGGACAGGGACGCAGTATTTT.

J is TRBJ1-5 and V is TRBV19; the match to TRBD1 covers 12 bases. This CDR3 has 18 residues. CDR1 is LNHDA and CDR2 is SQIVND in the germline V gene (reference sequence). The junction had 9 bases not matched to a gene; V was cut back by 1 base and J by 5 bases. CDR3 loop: CASSIVDMGQGADQPQHF. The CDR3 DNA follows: TGTGCCAGTAGTATAGTTGATATGGGACAGGGGGCCGATCAGCCCCAGCATTTT. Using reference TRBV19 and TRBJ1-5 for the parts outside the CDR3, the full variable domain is DGGITQSPKYLFRKEGQNVTLSCEQNLNHDAMYWYRQDPGQGLRLIYYSQIVNDFQKGDIAEGYSVSREKKESFPLTVTSAQKNPTAFYLCASSIVDMGQGADQPQHFGDGTRLSIL.

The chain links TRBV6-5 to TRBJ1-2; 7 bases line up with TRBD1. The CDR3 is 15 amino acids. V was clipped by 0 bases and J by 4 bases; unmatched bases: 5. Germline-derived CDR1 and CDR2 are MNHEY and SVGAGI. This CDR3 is CASSYSTGNPYGYTF. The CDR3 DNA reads TGTGCCAGCAGTTACTCGACAGGGAATCCCTATGGCTACACCTTC.

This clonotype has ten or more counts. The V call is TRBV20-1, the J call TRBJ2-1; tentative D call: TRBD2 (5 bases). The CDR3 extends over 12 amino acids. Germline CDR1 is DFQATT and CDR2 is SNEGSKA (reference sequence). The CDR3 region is CSKLGPANEQFF. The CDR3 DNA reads TGCAGCAAACTAGGCCCGGCGAATGAGCAGTTCTTC.

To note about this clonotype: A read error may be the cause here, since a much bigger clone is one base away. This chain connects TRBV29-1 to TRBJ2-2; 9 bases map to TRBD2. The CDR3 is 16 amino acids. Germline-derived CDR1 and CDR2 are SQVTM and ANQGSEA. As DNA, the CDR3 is TGCAGCGTTGTAGGGGCTAGCGGGGCGAACACCGGGGGGCTGTTTTTT. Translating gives CSVVGASGANTGGLFF.

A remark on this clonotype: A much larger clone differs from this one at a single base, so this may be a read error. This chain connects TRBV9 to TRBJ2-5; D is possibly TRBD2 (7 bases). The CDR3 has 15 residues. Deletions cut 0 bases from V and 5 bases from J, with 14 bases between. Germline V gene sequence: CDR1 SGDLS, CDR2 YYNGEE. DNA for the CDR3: TGTGCCAGCAGCGTAGAAGTGGGGGGGCTCGAGACCCAGTACTTC. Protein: CASSVEVGGLETQYF.

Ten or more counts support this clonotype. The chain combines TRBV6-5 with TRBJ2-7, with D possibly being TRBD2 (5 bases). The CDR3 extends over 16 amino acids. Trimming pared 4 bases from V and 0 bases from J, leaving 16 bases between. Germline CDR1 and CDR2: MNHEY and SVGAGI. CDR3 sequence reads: CASSWVPLGSSYEQYF. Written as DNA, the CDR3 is TGTGCCAGCAGTTGGGTTCCCTTGGGGAGCTCCTACGAGCAGTACTTC.

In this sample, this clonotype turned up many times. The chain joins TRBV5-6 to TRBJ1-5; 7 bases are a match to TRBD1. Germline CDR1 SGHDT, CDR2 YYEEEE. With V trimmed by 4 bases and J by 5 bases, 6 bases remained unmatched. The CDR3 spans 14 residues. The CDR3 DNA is TGTGCCAGCAGCCGCCGGGACAGAGATCAGCCCCAGCATTTT. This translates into CASSRRDRDQPQHF. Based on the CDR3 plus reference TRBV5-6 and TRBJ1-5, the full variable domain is DAGVTQSPTHLIKTRGQQVTLRCSPKSGHDTVSWYQQALGQGPQFIFQYYEEEERQRGNFPDRFSGHQFPNYSSELNVNALLLGDSALYLCASSRRDRDQPQHFGDGTRLSIL.

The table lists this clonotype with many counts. The CDR3 sequence: CSAATGTGRYEQYF. CDR3 nucleotides: TGCAGTGCAGCAACCGGGACAGGGCGATACGAGCAGTACTTC. V gene TRBV20-1 combines with J gene TRBJ2-7; 9 nucleotides line up with TRBD1. Germline CDR1 reads DFQATT; CDR2 reads SNEGSKA (reference sequence). This CDR3 contains 14 residues. V shed 6 bases and J 4 bases; nucleotides not matched to a gene: 10.

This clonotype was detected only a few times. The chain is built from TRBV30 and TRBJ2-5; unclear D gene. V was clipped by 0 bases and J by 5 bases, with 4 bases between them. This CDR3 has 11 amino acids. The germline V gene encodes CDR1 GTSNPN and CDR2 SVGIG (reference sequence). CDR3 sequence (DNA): TGTGCCTGGAGTGTTTGGGAGACCCAGTACTTC. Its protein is CAWSVWETQYF.

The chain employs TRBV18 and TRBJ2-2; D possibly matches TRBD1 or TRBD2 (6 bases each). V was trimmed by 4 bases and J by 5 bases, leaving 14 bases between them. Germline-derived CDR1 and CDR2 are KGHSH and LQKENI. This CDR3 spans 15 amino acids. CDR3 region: CASSLQGGQTGELFF. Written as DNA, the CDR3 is TGTGCCAGCTCACTACAGGGAGGCCAGACCGGGGAGCTGTTTTTT.